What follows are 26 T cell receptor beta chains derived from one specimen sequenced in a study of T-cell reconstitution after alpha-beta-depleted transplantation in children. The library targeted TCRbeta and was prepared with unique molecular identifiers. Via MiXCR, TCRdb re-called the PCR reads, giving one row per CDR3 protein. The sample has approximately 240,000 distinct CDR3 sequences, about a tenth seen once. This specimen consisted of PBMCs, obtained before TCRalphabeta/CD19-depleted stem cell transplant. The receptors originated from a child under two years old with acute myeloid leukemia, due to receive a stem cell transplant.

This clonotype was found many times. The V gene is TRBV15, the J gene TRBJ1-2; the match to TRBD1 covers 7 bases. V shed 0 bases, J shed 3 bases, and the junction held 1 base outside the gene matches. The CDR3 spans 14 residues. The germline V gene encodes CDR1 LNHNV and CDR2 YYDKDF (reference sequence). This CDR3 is CATSRDRGYYGYTF. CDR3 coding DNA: TGTGCCACCAGCAGAGACAGGGGGTACTATGGCTACACCTTC.

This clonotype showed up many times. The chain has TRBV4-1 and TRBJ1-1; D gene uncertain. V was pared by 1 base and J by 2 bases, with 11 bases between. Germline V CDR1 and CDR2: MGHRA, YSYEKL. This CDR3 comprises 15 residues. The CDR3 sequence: CASSQGWARNTEAFF. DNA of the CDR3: TGCGCCAGCAGCCAAGGGTGGGCGAGAAACACTGAAGCTTTCTTT.

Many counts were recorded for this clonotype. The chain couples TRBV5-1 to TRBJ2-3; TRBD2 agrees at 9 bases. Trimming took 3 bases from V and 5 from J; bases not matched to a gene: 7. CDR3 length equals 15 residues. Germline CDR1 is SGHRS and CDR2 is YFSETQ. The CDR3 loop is CASSSPAGGGDTQYF. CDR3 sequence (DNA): TGCGCCAGCAGCTCTCCAGCGGGGGGTGGAGATACGCAGTATTTT.

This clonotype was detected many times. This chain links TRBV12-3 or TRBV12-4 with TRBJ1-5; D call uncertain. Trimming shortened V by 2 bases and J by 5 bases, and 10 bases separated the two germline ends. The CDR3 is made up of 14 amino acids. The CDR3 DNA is TGTGCCAGCAGTTTACGCTCCACTGATCAGCCCCAGCATTTT. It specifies CASSLRSTDQPQHF.

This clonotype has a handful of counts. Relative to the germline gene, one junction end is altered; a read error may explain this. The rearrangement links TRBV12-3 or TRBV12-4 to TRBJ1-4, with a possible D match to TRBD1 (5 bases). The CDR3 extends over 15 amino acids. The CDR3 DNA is TGTGCCAGCAGCCTGGGGGGTCTGACTAATGAAAAACTGCTTTTT. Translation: CASSLGGLTNEKLLF.

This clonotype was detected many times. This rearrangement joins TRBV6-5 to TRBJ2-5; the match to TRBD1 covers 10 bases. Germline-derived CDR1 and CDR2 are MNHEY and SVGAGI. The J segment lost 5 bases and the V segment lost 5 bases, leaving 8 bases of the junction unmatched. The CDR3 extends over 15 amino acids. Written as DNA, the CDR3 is TGTGCCAGCAGTAGCCGGGACAGGGGCTGGGAGACCCAGTACTTC. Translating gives CASSSRDRGWETQYF.

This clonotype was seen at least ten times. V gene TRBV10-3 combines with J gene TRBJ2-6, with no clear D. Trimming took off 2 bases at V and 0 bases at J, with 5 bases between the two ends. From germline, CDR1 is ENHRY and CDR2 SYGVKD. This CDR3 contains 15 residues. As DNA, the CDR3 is TGTGCCATCAGTGAGCTACCCTCTGGGGCCAACGTCCTGACTTTC. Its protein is CAISELPSGANVLTF.

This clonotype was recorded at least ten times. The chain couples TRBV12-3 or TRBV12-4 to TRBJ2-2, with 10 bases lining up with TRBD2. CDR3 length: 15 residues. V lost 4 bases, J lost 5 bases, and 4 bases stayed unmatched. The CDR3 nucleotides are TGTGCCAGCAGTTCACTAGCGGGAATTACCGGGGAGCTGTTTTTT. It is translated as CASSSLAGITGELFF.

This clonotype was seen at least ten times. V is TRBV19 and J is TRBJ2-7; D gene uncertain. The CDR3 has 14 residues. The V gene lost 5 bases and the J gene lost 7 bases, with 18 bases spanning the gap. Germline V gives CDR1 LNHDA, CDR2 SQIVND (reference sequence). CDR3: CASSPRTGAREQYF. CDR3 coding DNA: TGTGCCAGTAGTCCCCGGACCGGCGCGCGGGAGCAGTACTTC.

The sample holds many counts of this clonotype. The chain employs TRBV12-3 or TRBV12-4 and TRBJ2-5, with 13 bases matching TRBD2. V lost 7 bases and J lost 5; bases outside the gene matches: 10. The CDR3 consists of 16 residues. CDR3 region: CASTLRTSGSMETQYF. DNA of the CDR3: TGTGCCAGCACCCTGAGGACTAGCGGGAGTATGGAGACCCAGTACTTC.

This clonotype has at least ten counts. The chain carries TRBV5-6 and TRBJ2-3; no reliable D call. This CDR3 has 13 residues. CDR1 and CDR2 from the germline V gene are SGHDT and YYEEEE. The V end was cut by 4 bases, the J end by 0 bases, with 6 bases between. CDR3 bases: TGTGCCAGCAGCGCCGCTAGCACAGATACGCAGTATTTT. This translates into CASSAASTDTQYF.

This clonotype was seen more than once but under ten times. This CDR3 reads CASSKQGAEQYF. CDR3 bases: TGTGCCAGCAGCAAACAGGGGGCCGAGCAGTACTTC. This sequence joins TRBV7-2 and TRBJ2-7, with 9 bases fitting TRBD1. This CDR3 spans 12 amino acids. CDR1 is SGHTA and CDR2 is FQGNSA in the germline V gene. V lost 5 bases to trimming and J lost 6 bases; unmatched junction nucleotides: 2.

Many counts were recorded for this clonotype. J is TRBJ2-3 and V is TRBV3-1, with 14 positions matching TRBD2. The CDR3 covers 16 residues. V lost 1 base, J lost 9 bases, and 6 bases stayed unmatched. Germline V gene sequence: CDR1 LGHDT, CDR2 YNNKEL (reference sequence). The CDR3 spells CASSQGTSGRMRTQYF. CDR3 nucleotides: TGTGCCAGCAGCCAAGGGACTAGCGGGAGGATGAGGACGCAGTATTTT.

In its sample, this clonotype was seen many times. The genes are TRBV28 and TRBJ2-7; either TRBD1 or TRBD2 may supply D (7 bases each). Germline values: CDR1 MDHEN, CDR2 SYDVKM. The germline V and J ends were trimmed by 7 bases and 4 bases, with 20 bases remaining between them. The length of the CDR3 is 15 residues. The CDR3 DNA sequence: TGTGCCAGCACGTTAGCAGGGGGGGCAGTGTACGAGCAGTACTTC. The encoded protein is CASTLAGGAVYEQYF.

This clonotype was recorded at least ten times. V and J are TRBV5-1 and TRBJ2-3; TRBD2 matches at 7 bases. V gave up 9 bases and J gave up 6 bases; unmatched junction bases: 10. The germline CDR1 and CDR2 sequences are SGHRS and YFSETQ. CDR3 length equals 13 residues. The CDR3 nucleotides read TGCGCCACCTTTAGCGGGCCCGGTGATACGCAGTATTTT. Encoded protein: CATFSGPGDTQYF.

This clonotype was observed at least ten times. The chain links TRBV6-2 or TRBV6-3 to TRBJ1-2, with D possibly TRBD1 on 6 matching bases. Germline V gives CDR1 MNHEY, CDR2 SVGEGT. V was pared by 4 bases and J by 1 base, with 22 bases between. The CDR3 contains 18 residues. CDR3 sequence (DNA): TGTGCCAGCAGTTCCGGAGGACCTCTCAGAGGGGGTAACTATGGCTACACCTTC. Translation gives CASSSGGPLRGGNYGYTF.

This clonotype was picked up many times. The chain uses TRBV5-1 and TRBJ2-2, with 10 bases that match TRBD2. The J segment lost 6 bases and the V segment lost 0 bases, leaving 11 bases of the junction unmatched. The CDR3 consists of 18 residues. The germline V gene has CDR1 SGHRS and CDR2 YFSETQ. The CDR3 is CASSLDPSTGLASGELFF. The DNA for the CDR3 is TGCGCCAGCAGCTTGGACCCTTCTACGGGACTAGCGTCCGGGGAGCTGTTTTTT.

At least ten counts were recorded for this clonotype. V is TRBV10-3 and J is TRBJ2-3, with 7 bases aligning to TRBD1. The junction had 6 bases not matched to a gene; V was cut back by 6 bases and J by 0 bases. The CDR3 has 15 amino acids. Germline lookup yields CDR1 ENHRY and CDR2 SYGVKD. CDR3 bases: TGTGCCATCAGGACAGGGACAGTTAGCACAGATACGCAGTATTTT. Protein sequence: CAIRTGTVSTDTQYF.

Here the CDR3 DNA reads TGCAGCCCAACTAGCTGGAGAAAGGGCAACACCATATATTTT. Translation gives CSPTSWRKGNTIYF. The chain employs TRBV29-1 and TRBJ1-3; no clear D gene. This CDR3 has 14 residues. The V and J ends lost 8 bases and 7 bases respectively, with 21 bases between them. Looked up from germline, CDR1 is SQVTM and CDR2 is ANQGSEA.

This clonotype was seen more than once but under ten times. CDR3: CASSSRAGGTSTDTQYF. For the CDR3, the DNA is TGCGCCAGCAGCTCAAGAGCGGGGGGGACCAGCACAGATACGCAGTATTTT. This chain connects TRBV5-1 to TRBJ2-3; 10 bases match TRBD2. V trimming: 3 bases; J trimming: 0 bases; junction bases outside the gene matches: 7. Germline lookup yields CDR1 SGHRS and CDR2 YFSETQ. The CDR3 covers 17 residues.

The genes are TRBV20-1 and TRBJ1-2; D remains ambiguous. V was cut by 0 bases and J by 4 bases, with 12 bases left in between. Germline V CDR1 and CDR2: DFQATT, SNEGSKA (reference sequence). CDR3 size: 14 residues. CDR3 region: CSARDGKGVYGYTF. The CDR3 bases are TGCAGTGCTAGAGATGGGAAGGGAGTCTATGGCTACACCTTC.

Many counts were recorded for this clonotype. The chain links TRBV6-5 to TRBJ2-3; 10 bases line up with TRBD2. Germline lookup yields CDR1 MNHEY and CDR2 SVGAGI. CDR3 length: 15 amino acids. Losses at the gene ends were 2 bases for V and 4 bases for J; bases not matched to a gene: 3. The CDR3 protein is CASSYGGLAADTQYF. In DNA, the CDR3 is TGTGCCAGCAGTTACGGAGGACTAGCGGCAGATACGCAGTATTTT.

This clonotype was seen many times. The CDR3 DNA follows: TGTGCCAGCTCCATCAACCCCCGGCTCTACACCTTC. Translated: CASSINPRLYTF. The chain couples TRBV28 to TRBJ1-2; D uncertain. Germline CDR1 is MDHEN and CDR2 is SYDVKM. V dropped 8 bases and J dropped 10 bases, with 17 bases sitting between them. The CDR3 is 12 residues long.

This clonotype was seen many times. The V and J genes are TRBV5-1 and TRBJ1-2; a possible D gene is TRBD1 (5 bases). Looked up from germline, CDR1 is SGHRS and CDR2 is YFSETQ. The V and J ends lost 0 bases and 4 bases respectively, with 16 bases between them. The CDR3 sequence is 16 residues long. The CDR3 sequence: CASSLDGTRSCYGYTF. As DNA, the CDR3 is TGCGCCAGCAGCTTGGATGGGACCCGAAGCTGCTATGGCTACACCTTC.

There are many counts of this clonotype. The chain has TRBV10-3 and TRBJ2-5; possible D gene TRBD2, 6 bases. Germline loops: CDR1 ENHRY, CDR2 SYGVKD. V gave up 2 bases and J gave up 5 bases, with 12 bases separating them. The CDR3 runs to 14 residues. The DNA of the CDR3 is TGTGCCATCAGTGAGAGGGACTCATCGGAGACCCAGTACTTC. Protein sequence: CAISERDSSETQYF.

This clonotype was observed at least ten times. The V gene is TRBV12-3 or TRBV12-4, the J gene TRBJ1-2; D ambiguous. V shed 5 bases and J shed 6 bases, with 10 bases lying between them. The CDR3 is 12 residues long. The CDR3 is CASSASLDGYTF. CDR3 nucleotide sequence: TGTGCCAGCAGTGCCTCCCTTGATGGCTACACCTTC.